Included here is one TCR beta chain sequence, with context. These data belong to a study of blood T cell repertoires in COVID-19. Turning to the study itself: The United States, Italy and Spain provided the acute and convalescent COVID-19 samples. The cDNA or gDNA used as material had been derived from T cells, B-cell-depleted T cells, or PBMCs.

The CDR3 contains 16 residues. The germline V gene has CDR1 SGHRS and CDR2 YFSETQ. The V segment lost 4 bases and the J segment 0 bases; nucleotides outside the gene matches: 2. The assay was immunoSEQ multiplex PCR, and TCRdb's table has in-frame clones only and misses some. The repertoire holds 300,000 to 400,000 clones, with approximately 91% as singletons. Cohort 3 donors were reported recovered after two negative PCRs, clearance, or symptom resolution. The clonotype was recovered from a man between 60 and 75 years old who had recovered from COVID-19. The J gene is TRBJ2-3, the V gene TRBV5-1; TRBD2 aligns across 13 bases. The source material was PBMCs or T cells enriched from blood (not recorded which). The CDR3 region has the DNA TGCGCCAGCAGCGAGGGACTAGCGGGAAGCACAGATACGCAGTATTTT. This sequence encodes CASSEGLAGSTDTQYF.